The rows below give T cell receptor beta chains drawn from one sample of a study of blood T cell repertoires in COVID-19. Here immunoSEQ multiplex PCR was the method, and the copy in TCRdb shows in-frame clones only, minus some. The sample holds some 190,000 clones, approximately 85% seen once. Sequencing used peripheral blood. These receptors were obtained from a woman aged 55 to 70 with acute or convalescent COVID-19. The CDR3 runs from the conserved cysteine through the conserved F or W. A D gene is named only where the DNA matches it firmly. The listing skips clone size in some rows; elsewhere it reads once, few, many or a size class.

16,.,TRBV7-6,.,TRBJ2-7,CASSLTHEGGAYEQYF,TGTGCCAGCAGCTTAACACACGAAGGAGGAGCCTACGAGCAGTACTTC
15,.,TRBV5-1,.,TRBJ1-1,CASSLEGLRGTEAFF,TGCGCCAGCAGCTTAGAAGGCCTTCGGGGTACTGAAGCTTTCTTT
17,.,TRBV7-8,.,TRBJ2-2,CASSLAVYRPNTGELFF,TGTGCCAGCAGCTTAGCGGTATACAGGCCGAACACCGGGGAGCTGTTTTTT
15,once,TRBV7-6,.,TRBJ1-5,CASSLAVGPGLPQHF,TGTGCCAGCAGCTTAGCAGTAGGGCCGGGGTTGCCCCAGCATTTT
15,few,TRBV10-1,TRBD1,TRBJ2-2,CASSRDRGNTGELFF,TGCGCCAGCAGCCGGGACAGGGGAAACACCGGGGAGCTGTTTTTT
16,.,TRBV3-1/TRBV3-2,TRBD2,TRBJ2-1,CASSPRTSGYYNEQFF,TGTGCCAGCAGCCCCCGGACTAGCGGTTACTACAATGAGCAGTTCTTC
15,.,TRBV7-9,TRBD2,TRBJ2-1,CASSLWASGSGEQFF,TGTGCCAGCAGCTTATGGGCTAGCGGGTCAGGTGAGCAGTTCTTC
11,once,TRBV30,.,TRBJ2-1,CAWEGYAEQFF,TGTGCCTGGGAGGGCTATGCGGAGCAGTTCTTC
13,.,TRBV5-1,.,TRBJ2-3,CASSLNLKDTQYF,TGCGCCAGCAGCTTGAACTTAAAAGATACGCAGTATTTT
17,.,TRBV5-1,TRBD2,TRBJ2-3,CASSLAGGDLSTDTQYF,TGCGCCAGCAGCTTGGCCGGGGGGGACTTGAGCACAGATACGCAGTATTTT
14,.,TRBV9,.,TRBJ1-1,CASSVLSRDTEAFF,TGTGCCAGCAGCGTATTATCCCGGGACACTGAAGCTTTCTTT
17,.,TRBV28,TRBD2,TRBJ2-7,CASSRGTSGAFSYEQYF,TGTGCCAGCAGTCGTGGGACTAGCGGGGCCTTCTCCTACGAGCAGTACTTC
15,.,TRBV19,TRBD1,TRBJ2-5,CASSLGAPGGETQYF,TGTGCCAGTAGTCTCGGCGCACCAGGGGGAGAGACCCAGTACTTC
11,.,TRBV6-6,.,TRBJ1-4,CASSYNEKLFF,TGTGCCAGCAGCTATAATGAAAAACTGTTTTTT
17,.,TRBV12-5,.,TRBJ1-3,CASGIQTGRISGNTIYF,TGTGCTAGTGGTATCCAAACAGGGCGTATCTCTGGAAACACCATATATTTT